One sample yielded the 28 T cell receptor beta chains listed below, sequenced in a study of Ad26.COV2.S vaccination and SARS-CoV-2 variants. Sequenced by immunoSEQ multiplex PCR; TCRdb stores in-frame clones only, minus some. The sample consists of 350,000 to 500,000 clones, approximately 87% of them appearing once. Described treatment: around 19 received Ad26.COV2.S at low or high dose, single or two shots; 5 received placebo; per-sample allocation not given. At day 63 after the first vaccine or placebo injection, samples were drawn. The input for sequencing was peripheral blood, taken in a trial of Ad26.COV2.S vaccine versus placebo. Receptors originate from a person between 18 and 59 years old who received the Ad26.COV2.S COVID-19 vaccine or a placebo.

The chain couples TRBV5-5 to TRBJ2-7; D ambiguous. The V end lost 1 base, the J end lost 0 bases, and 11 bases lay between the germline ends. The CDR3 length is 15 residues. Per germline, CDR1 SGHKS and CDR2 YYEKEE (reference sequence). The CDR3 sequence: CASSLSFTNSYEQYF. CDR3 bases: TGTGCCAGCAGCTTGTCTTTCACCAACTCCTACGAGCAGTACTTC.

CDR3 protein: CASSSISYEQYF. The CDR3 DNA is TGTGCCAGCAGCTCGATCTCCTACGAGCAGTACTTC. The chain is built from TRBV7-9 and TRBJ2-7; no clear D gene. CDR1 is SEHNR, CDR2 FQNEAQ, per germline (reference sequence). The CDR3 loop spans 12 amino acids. The V end was cut by 4 bases, the J end by 0 bases, with 4 bases between.

The chain joins TRBV3-1 (or the pseudogene TRBV3-2) to TRBJ1-1, with D hard to call. CDR3 size: 16 residues. Germline CDR1 is LGHDT and CDR2 is YNNKEL (reference sequence). The V gene lost 0 bases and the J gene lost 2 bases, with 13 bases spanning the gap. The CDR3 spells CASSQDGQNLNTEAFF. In nucleotides, the CDR3 is TGTGCCAGCAGCCAAGATGGTCAGAACCTTAACACTGAAGCTTTCTTT.

This clone showed up just once. The chain joins TRBV7-9 to TRBJ2-1; D perhaps matches TRBD1 (6 bases). V dropped 1 base and J dropped 9 bases, with 16 bases sitting between them. The germline CDR1 and CDR2 sequences are SEHNR and FQNEAQ (reference sequence). The CDR3 totals 15 residues. The CDR3 bases are TGTGCCAGCAGCTTAGACAGGGCCCAGGCACGTGAGCAGTTCTTC. Amino acids: CASSLDRAQAREQFF.

This clone was seen a single time. This chain links TRBV6-5 with TRBJ1-2; no firm D call. The germline CDR1 and CDR2 sequences are MNHEY and SVGAGI. The CDR3 covers 13 residues. V was clipped by 2 bases and J by 5 bases, with 9 bases between them. CDR3 sequence: CASSYEDGYGYTF. Written as DNA, the CDR3 is TGTGCCAGCAGTTACGAGGACGGATATGGCTACACCTTC.

In this sample, this clone turned up once. The sample holds other DNA sequences that translate to the same CDR3. V gene TRBV3-1 (or the pseudogene TRBV3-2) combines with J gene TRBJ1-5, with D perhaps matching TRBD1 (6 bases). Trimming left V 0 bases short and J 7 bases short, with 16 bases between. Germline CDR1 LGHDT, CDR2 YNNKEL (reference sequence). The CDR3 is 16 amino acids. The CDR3 region has the DNA TGTGCCAGCAGCCAAGATCGTCCAGGGGCAGGGCAGCCCCAGCATTTT. This sequence encodes CASSQDRPGAGQPQHF.

The V and J genes are TRBV5-4 and TRBJ2-7; D perhaps matches TRBD1 (5 bases). CDR3 size: 15 residues. The V gene's germline CDR1 is SGHNT and CDR2 YYREEE (reference sequence). V was shortened by 4 bases and J by 6 bases, with 20 bases between the two germline ends. The CDR3 loop reads CASSLKGVSVGEQYF. As DNA, the CDR3 is TGTGCCAGCAGCCTAAAAGGGGTTTCGGTTGGCGAGCAGTACTTC.

The J gene is TRBJ1-2, the V gene TRBV28, with 7 bases matching TRBD1. The CDR3 is 15 amino acids. The germline gives CDR1 MDHEN, CDR2 SYDVKM. Losses at the gene ends were 5 bases for V and 4 bases for J; bases not matched to a gene: 10. CDR3 nucleotides: TGTGCCAGCAGTCGGACAGGCATCCGCGGCTATGGCTACACCTTC. Translated: CASSRTGIRGYGYTF.

This clone has more than one count but fewer than ten. The CDR3 protein is CASSHGGQVNYGYTF. CDR3 in DNA: TGTGCCAGCAGCCATGGGGGACAGGTCAACTATGGCTACACCTTC. The chain recombines TRBV5-4 with TRBJ1-2; TRBD1 agrees at 8 bases. With V trimmed by 4 bases and J by 2 bases, 7 bases remained unmatched. Germline CDR1 reads SGHNT; CDR2 reads YYREEE (reference sequence). This CDR3 region has 15 residues.

The rearrangement joins TRBV30 to TRBJ2-1; TRBD2 aligns across 8 bases. Germline V lookup: CDR1 GTSNPN, CDR2 SVGIG (reference sequence). V dropped 3 bases and J dropped 5; count of bases not matched to a gene: 6. CDR3 length: 14 residues. The CDR3 coding sequence is TGTGCCTGGAGCGGGGGGGCGGGACACAATGAGCAGTTCTTC. Amino acid sequence: CAWSGGAGHNEQFF.

This clone has just a few counts. CDR3 in DNA: TGTGCCACCAGTGATTTGGGGGTTCCCCAGCATTTT. Its protein is CATSDLGVPQHF. V and J are TRBV24-1 and TRBJ1-5; no clear D gene. This CDR3 comprises 12 residues. V dropped 0 bases and J dropped 10 bases, with 6 bases sitting between them. Germline assignment: CDR1 KGHDR and CDR2 SFDVKD.

Points on this clone: Other DNA sequences in this specimen translate into the identical CDR3. The chain uses TRBV4-3 and TRBJ2-7; D gene uncertain. The germline V and J ends were trimmed by 0 bases and 4 bases, with 10 bases remaining between them. Germline V gives CDR1 LGHNA, CDR2 YSLEER. This CDR3 is built from 14 residues. The CDR3 bases are TGCGCCAGCAGCCAAGATCTGAGGAATTACGAGCAGTACTTC. It specifies CASSQDLRNYEQYF.

The chain combines TRBV4-1 with TRBJ2-7, with D possibly matching TRBD1 (6 bases). With 4 bases removed from V and 5 bases from J, the gap between germline ends came to 12 bases. From germline, CDR1 is MGHRA and CDR2 YSYEKL. The CDR3 is made up of 13 amino acids. This CDR3 reads CASSPARTDEQYF. The CDR3 region has the DNA TGCGCCAGCAGCCCAGCGCGGACAGACGAGCAGTACTTC.

The count of this clone is one. CDR3 DNA: TGTGCCAGCAGCCAAGATCGGAACAGGGTCGGCACTGAAGCTTTCTTT. Translating gives CASSQDRNRVGTEAFF. The chain recombines TRBV14 with TRBJ1-1, with D possibly matching TRBD1 (6 bases). CDR1 SGHDN and CDR2 FVKESK come from the germline V gene. Between the trimmed V and J ends, which lost 0 bases and 4 bases, there was a span of 15 bases. This CDR3 is built from 16 residues. Full variable domain (missing parts from reference TRBV14 and TRBJ1-1): EAGVTQFPSHSVIEKGQTVTLRCDPISGHDNLYWYRRVMGKEIKFLLHFVKESKQDESGMPNNRFLAERTGGTYSTLKVQPAELEDSGVYFCASSQDRNRVGTEAFFGQGTRLTVV.

This chain uses TRBV29-1 with TRBJ2-5, with D possibly matching TRBD1 (5 bases). Deletions cut 6 bases from V and 8 bases from J, with 16 bases between. The CDR3 covers 12 residues. Germline CDR1 reads SQVTM; CDR2 reads ANQGSEA. The CDR3 sequence: CSVGHEYETQYF. In DNA, the CDR3 is TGCAGCGTCGGACACGAGTACGAAACCCAGTACTTC. Drawing the rest from reference TRBV29-1 and TRBJ2-5, the complete variable domain is SAVISQKPSRDICQRGTSLTIQCQVDSQVTMMFWYRQQPGQSLTLIATANQGSEATYESGFVIDKFPISRPNLTFSTLTVSNMSPEDSSIYLCSVGHEYETQYFGPGTRLLVL.

CDR3 residues: CASADRGSTDTQYF. The DNA for the CDR3 is TGCGCCAGCGCAGACAGGGGGAGCACAGATACGCAGTATTTT. The chain is built from TRBV4-1 and TRBJ2-3, with 9 bases aligning to TRBD1. Germline V CDR1 and CDR2: MGHRA, YSYEKL. The CDR3 is made up of 14 amino acids. Trimming took 8 bases from V and 0 from J; bases not matched to a gene: 3.

The V call is TRBV6-2 or TRBV6-3, the J call TRBJ1-1; perhaps TRBD1 as D (6 bases). The CDR3 contains 15 residues. V dropped 5 bases and J dropped 4 bases, with 17 bases sitting between them. Germline V gene sequence: CDR1 MNHEY, CDR2 SVGEGT. CDR3 loop: CASSGVPGQSTEAFF. As DNA, the CDR3 is TGTGCCAGCAGTGGGGTCCCGGGACAAAGCACTGAAGCTTTCTTT.

This chain links TRBV19 with TRBJ1-2; D unclear. This CDR3 region has 14 residues. Germline V CDR1 and CDR2: LNHDA, SQIVND (reference sequence). V was shortened by 8 bases and J by 6 bases, with 19 bases between the two germline ends. The CDR3 nucleotides are TGTGCCAGTGACCGGGCCGGACGGGCGCATGGCTACACCTTC. Amino acids: CASDRAGRAHGYTF.

The V gene is TRBV5-6, the J gene TRBJ1-2, with D perhaps matching TRBD1 (5 bases). Between the trimmed V and J ends, which lost 1 base and 6 bases, there was a span of 22 bases. Germline assignment: CDR1 SGHDT and CDR2 YYEEEE. The CDR3 has 17 amino acids. The CDR3: CASSLYVGWGPRDGYTF. The CDR3 bases are TGTGCCAGCAGCTTGTATGTTGGTTGGGGACCCAGGGATGGCTACACCTTC.

V gene TRBV14 combines with J gene TRBJ2-7; D possibly corresponds to TRBD1 (5 bases). Looked up from germline, CDR1 is SGHDN and CDR2 is FVKESK. V shed 1 base and J shed 2 bases, with 9 bases lying between them. This CDR3 comprises 14 residues. Here the CDR3 DNA reads TGTGCCAGCAGCCAAGTGGACACCGCCTACGAGCAGTACTTC. Translated: CASSQVDTAYEQYF. Filled out from reference TRBV14 and TRBJ2-7, the complete variable domain reads EAGVTQFPSHSVIEKGQTVTLRCDPISGHDNLYWYRRVMGKEIKFLLHFVKESKQDESGMPNNRFLAERTGGTYSTLKVQPAELEDSGVYFCASSQVDTAYEQYFGPGTRLTVT.

The CDR3 DNA is TGTGCCAGCAGCCGATCTTCCCCCCCCACAGGGGCCTACGAGCAGTACTTC. Amino acids: CASSRSSPPTGAYEQYF. The chain uses TRBV13 and TRBJ2-7, with TRBD1 matching 7 bases. The CDR3 runs 17 residues. The germline V gene has CDR1 PRHDT and CDR2 FYEKMQ (reference sequence). J gave up 2 bases and V 5 bases, and 15 bases lay outside the gene matches.

The CDR3 region has the DNA TGTGCCAGCAGCTCGTTGTCGGGGGGCCATAGGAATGAGCAGTTCTTC. It specifies CASSSLSGGHRNEQFF. The chain couples TRBV13 to TRBJ2-1, with D possibly TRBD2 on 7 matching bases. Trimming left V 4 bases short and J 7 bases short, with 20 bases between. The V gene's germline CDR1 is PRHDT and CDR2 FYEKMQ (reference sequence). The CDR3 spans 16 residues.

The rearrangement links TRBV3-1 (or the pseudogene TRBV3-2) to TRBJ1-4, with D maybe TRBD1 (6 bases). This CDR3 has 13 amino acids. V lost 4 bases and J 6 bases, leaving 9 bases between the germline ends. Germline assignment: CDR1 LGHDT and CDR2 YNNKEL (reference sequence). CDR3 nucleotide sequence: TGTGCCAGCAGCCCAAGACAGGATGAAAAACTGTTTTTT. It yields the protein CASSPRQDEKLFF.

The gene calls are TRBV9 and TRBJ2-7, with TRBD1 as a possible D gene (6 bases). Trimming removed 0 bases at V and 4 bases at J, with 14 bases between. CDR1 and CDR2 (germline): SGDLS, YYNGEE. The CDR3 is 15 residues long. CDR3 DNA: TGTGCCAGCAGCGTAGGTCCCGGGACATCTTACGAGCAGTACTTC. Translated, it gives CASSVGPGTSYEQYF.

The J gene is TRBJ2-5, the V gene TRBV6-2 or TRBV6-3; the match to TRBD1 covers 12 bases. Germline lookup yields CDR1 MNHEY and CDR2 SVGEGT. V lost 2 bases to trimming and J lost 4 bases; unmatched junction nucleotides: 11. The CDR3 is 18 amino acids. CDR3 in DNA: TGTGCCAGCAGTTACACCCGGGACAGGGGGCCGCGGGGAGAGACCCAGTACTTC. Encoded protein: CASSYTRDRGPRGETQYF.

The chain is built from TRBV10-1 and TRBJ2-3, with 10 bases aligning to TRBD2. The junction had 6 bases not matched to a gene; V was cut back by 6 bases and J by 6 bases. CDR3 length equals 14 residues. CDR1 and CDR2 from the germline V gene are WNHNN and SYGVQD (reference sequence). CDR3 amino acids: CASSKAGGLDTQYF. The CDR3 nucleotides read TGCGCCAGCAGCAAAGCGGGGGGGCTGGATACGCAGTATTTT.

The chain couples TRBV27 to TRBJ2-7, with no clear D. Trimming took 11 bases from V and 0 from J, leaving 14 bases between them. Per germline, CDR1 MNHEY and CDR2 SMNVEV (reference sequence). The CDR3 sequence is 13 residues long. The CDR3 region has the DNA TGTGCCTCCCGGGCTGGGTTCTCCTACGAGCAGTACTTC. The encoded protein is CASRAGFSYEQYF.

This clone was detected only once. The chain carries TRBV11-3 and TRBJ2-2; maybe TRBD2 (5 bases). The V end was cut by 8 bases, the J end by 3 bases, with 7 bases between. The CDR3 runs 12 residues. CDR1 and CDR2 from the germline V gene are SGHNT and YENEEA. The CDR3 DNA reads TGTGCCAGCCTGGAGGACACCGGGGAGCTGTTTTTT. Its protein is CASLEDTGELFF.